The 15 T cell receptor beta chains below all came from one sample that was sequenced in a study of cytomegalovirus exposure and HLA in healthy donors. The PCR was carried out with 60 Vbeta primers and 13 Jbeta primers. Data came from immunoSEQ multiplex PCR; TCRdb stores just in-frame clones and leaves some out. The table records 130,000 or so clones, 60% to 80% of them present only once. What was sequenced was PBMCs. These receptors were taken from a woman aged 60 to 75 in good health and CMV-seronegative.

The genes are TRBV18 and TRBJ1-1; D perhaps matches TRBD1 (5 bases). The CDR3 runs to 15 residues. Germline V gene lookup returns CDR1 KGHSH and CDR2 LQKENI. V lost 1 base to trimming and J lost 4 bases, with 13 bases between them. The CDR3 DNA reads TGTGCCAGCTCACCACAGTCAGGGTCGGGCACTGAAGCTTTCTTT. This encodes CASSPQSGSGTEAFF.

The chain couples TRBV2 to TRBJ2-3, with D uncertain. The CDR3 consists of 13 residues. V was clipped by 6 bases and J by 4 bases, with 11 bases between them. Germline values: CDR1 SNHLY, CDR2 FYNNEI. The CDR3 here is CASSPALADTQYF. The CDR3 DNA follows: TGTGCCAGCAGCCCAGCGCTGGCAGATACGCAGTATTTT.

CDR3 amino acids: CASSLLGTANTEAFF. CDR3 DNA: TGTGCCAGCAGCTTATTGGGGACAGCGAACACTGAAGCTTTCTTT. This chain joins TRBV7-9 and TRBJ1-1; 7 positions match TRBD1. CDR1 and CDR2 from the germline V gene are SEHNR and FQNEAQ (reference sequence). The CDR3 is 15 amino acids. The V segment lost 2 bases and the J segment 1 base; nucleotides outside the gene matches: 4.

The sample holds a few counts of this clone. The same CDR3 arises from other DNA sequences in this sample as well. The V gene is TRBV7-6, the J gene TRBJ2-7, with 8 bases lining up with TRBD1. Per the germline V gene, CDR1 is SGHVS and CDR2 is FNYEAQ. V was clipped by 5 bases and J by 5 bases; unmatched bases: 11. CDR3 length: 15 amino acids. The CDR3 DNA is TGTGCCAGCAGCCCCCGGACAGGGATAGGCGACGAGCAGTACTTC. Translated, it gives CASSPRTGIGDEQYF.

This clone showed up just once. The V call is TRBV29-1, the J call TRBJ2-1; 10 nucleotides align to TRBD2. J lost 9 bases, V lost 0 bases, and 8 bases had no gene match. The V gene's germline CDR1 is SQVTM and CDR2 ANQGSEA. The CDR3 extends over 15 amino acids. DNA for the CDR3: TGCAGCGTTGAAGATTGGGCTAGCGGGGGTGGTGAGCAGTTCTTC. Translating gives CSVEDWASGGGEQFF.

The rearrangement joins TRBV7-9 to TRBJ2-7, with TRBD2 matching 10 bases. The germline V gene encodes CDR1 SEHNR and CDR2 FQNEAQ (reference sequence). The CDR3 consists of 14 residues. V lost 5 bases and J lost 6; bases outside the gene matches: 7. CDR3 in DNA: TGTGCCAGCAGCAAGGGACTAGCGTTGGCCGAGCAGTACTTC. It codes for CASSKGLALAEQYF. The full variable domain, its missing parts supplied by reference TRBV7-9 and TRBJ2-7, is DTGVSQNPRHKITKRGQNVTFRCDPISEHNRLYWYRQTLGQGPEFLTYFQNEAQLEKSRLLSDRFSAERPKGSFSTLEIQRTEQGDSAMYLCASSKGLALAEQYFGPGTRLTVT.

The chain is built from TRBV27 and TRBJ2-1; 10 bases line up with TRBD2. Germline values: CDR1 MNHEY, CDR2 SMNVEV (reference sequence). Trimming took 5 bases from V and 15 from J; bases not matched to a gene: 16. The CDR3 consists of 15 residues. CDR3 sequence (DNA): TGTGCCAGCAGTCCGATTAGCGGGAGGATTCCATGGCGGTTCTTC. Its protein product is CASSPISGRIPWRFF.

This chain connects TRBV15 to TRBJ2-7, with TRBD2 identical over 9 bases. This CDR3 comprises 16 residues. Germline CDR1 and CDR2: LNHNV and YYDKDF (reference sequence). J gave up 2 bases and V 1 base, and 6 bases lay outside the gene matches. CDR3 residues: CATSRAASGATYEQYF. The CDR3, as DNA: TGTGCCACCAGCAGAGCCGCTAGCGGGGCTACCTACGAGCAGTACTTC. Full variable domain (rest looked up from reference TRBV15 and TRBJ2-7): DAMVIQNPRYQVTQFGKPVTLSCSQTLNHNVMYWYQQKSSQAPKLLFHYYDKDFNNEADTPDNFQSRRPNTSFCFLDIRSPGLGDTAMYLCATSRAASGATYEQYFGPGTRLTVT.

The rearrangement uses TRBV11-1 and TRBJ2-7, with TRBD2 identical over 7 bases. The V gene's germline CDR1 is SGHAT and CDR2 FQDESV (reference sequence). J gave up 5 bases and V 1 base, and 11 bases lay outside the gene matches. This CDR3 region has 16 residues. CDR3 sequence reads: CASSLGREVRRDEQYF. CDR3 nucleotides: TGTGCCAGCAGCTTAGGTCGGGAGGTGCGGCGGGACGAGCAGTACTTC.

V is TRBV23-1 and J is TRBJ2-2; tentatively, D is TRBD2 (5 bases). TRBV23-1 is given ORF status, its function remaining uncertain. V was pared by 8 bases and J by 4 bases, with 17 bases between. The CDR3 spans 15 residues. This CDR3 is CASEKRERGTGELFF. CDR3 bases: TGCGCCAGCGAGAAGAGGGAGAGAGGCACCGGGGAGCTGTTTTTT.

The CDR3 spells CASRGDRGHTQYF. The CDR3 region has the DNA TGTGCCAGCAGGGGGGACAGGGGTCATACGCAGTATTTT. The V call is TRBV2, the J call TRBJ2-3, with 10 nucleotides matching TRBD1. The V gene end was trimmed by 6 bases and the J gene end by 7 bases; junction bases not matched to a gene: 4. This CDR3 is 13 amino acids long. The germline V gene has CDR1 SNHLY and CDR2 FYNNEI.

This rearrangement joins TRBV19 to TRBJ1-5; tentative D call: TRBD1 (5 bases). Trimming cost V 4 bases and J 8 bases, with 9 bases left between them. CDR3 length: 12 amino acids. CDR1 LNHDA and CDR2 SQIVND come from the germline V gene (reference sequence). CDR3: CASSRGREPQHF. CDR3 nucleotide sequence: TGTGCCAGTAGTAGGGGCAGGGAGCCCCAGCATTTT.

The CDR3 sequence is CASSSGLAGVYEQYF. Here the CDR3 DNA reads TGCGCCAGCAGCAGCGGACTAGCGGGTGTCTACGAGCAGTACTTC. The V gene is TRBV5-1, the J gene TRBJ2-7; TRBD2 matches 11 bases. Losses at the gene ends were 4 bases for V and 3 bases for J; bases not matched to a gene: 6. The CDR3 has 15 amino acids. The V gene's germline CDR1 is SGHRS and CDR2 YFSETQ.

The chain's CDR3 is CASSLPGQGHYGYTF. The CDR3 region has the DNA TGTGCCAGCAGCTTACCGGGACAGGGTCACTATGGCTACACCTTC. This sequence joins TRBV7-2 and TRBJ1-2; 9 nucleotides align to TRBD1. V shed 2 bases and J 3 bases; nucleotides not matched to a gene: 4. The germline V gene has CDR1 SGHTA and CDR2 FQGNSA. This CDR3 region has 15 residues.

This clone was counted a few times. This chain links TRBV9 with TRBJ1-2, with 7 bases identical to TRBD1. The CDR3 is 15 residues long. CDR1 and CDR2 (germline): SGDLS, YYNGEE. The V gene end was trimmed by 4 bases and the J gene end by 5 bases; junction bases not matched to a gene: 11. This CDR3 reads CASSPQPGQTYGYTF. The CDR3 DNA reads as TGTGCCAGCAGCCCGCAACCGGGACAGACATATGGCTACACCTTC.